This TCR beta chain was observed in a study of blood T cell repertoires in COVID-19 (dated by TCRdb to 2020 to 2022). Background on the whole study: The collaborator samples originated in the United States, Italy and Spain and spanned the acute and convalescent phases of COVID-19. The sample metadata nearly always contained a de-identified subject ID, COVID-19 status, age in years and sex. The dataset comprised deeply sampled blood TCRbeta repertoires from subjects exposed to, actively infected with, or recovered from COVID-19. Samples were obtained from the ongoing ImmuneRACE study (first 160 participants) and from 1,254 subjects provided by 6 global collaborators. HLA class I and class II types, where available, came from metadata supplied by the sample provider rather than from assay-based typing. The prospective study material was composed of cDNA or gDNA derived from T cells, B-cell-depleted T cells, or PBMCs. The repertoires were released in a freely available public database intended as a resource for research on the immune response to SARS-CoV-2.

From the cysteine through the phenylalanine, the CDR3 covers 16 amino acids. Here the CDR3 DNA is all that survives: 48 bases in frame from base 1. At the junction V is shortened by 4 bases and J by 0 bases; bases outside the gene matches: 8. Of note for this clone: Its antigen remains undetermined. No much larger clone is present one base from it, and per-base qualities are unavailable.

TCRbeta CDR3 regions were amplified from genomic DNA using the immunoSEQ Assay, a bias-controlled multiplex PCR. The study's own analysis went as follows. The number of nucleated cells in each sample was estimated by amplification of reference gene primers within the assay. To quantify the absolute abundance of each unique TCRbeta CDR3 rearrangement, sequence reads were collapsed and filtered. Productive Simpson clonality was computed per sample as the square root of Simpson's diversity index over productive rearrangements. Imported from immuneACCESS, the table was reduced by TCRdb to in-frame sequences with V and J called. These copies leave out some clones; in studies compared against another copy, an unresolved V gene accounts for under half, and the cause of the remainder is not known. The V and J calls and clone size are taken from that table; D and trimming were inferred from the DNA. In all, the sample holds about 92,000 clones, and roughly 85% of those were seen once. The ten top clones hold 38% of the sample.

The full study reports these points: The quantity of clinical and demographic metadata differed by source and by participant and was supplied without curation.

Each collaborating institution followed its own protocols to collect whole blood in K2EDTA tubes. For TCRbeta analysis, collaborators shipped samples as frozen whole blood, isolated PBMCs, or DNA extracted from either of those sample types. The specimen was peripheral blood. The chain uses TRBV23-1 and TRBJ1-1; 7 nucleotides in the junction match TRBD1. TRBV23-1 is an ORF for which the function is uncertain. The clonotype originates from a man older than 75 with acute or convalescent COVID-19. The CDR3 loop reads CASSLPGQYMNTEAFF. In nucleotides, the sequence is TGCGCCAGCAGTCTTCCGGGACAGTATATGAACACTGAAGCTTTCTTT.